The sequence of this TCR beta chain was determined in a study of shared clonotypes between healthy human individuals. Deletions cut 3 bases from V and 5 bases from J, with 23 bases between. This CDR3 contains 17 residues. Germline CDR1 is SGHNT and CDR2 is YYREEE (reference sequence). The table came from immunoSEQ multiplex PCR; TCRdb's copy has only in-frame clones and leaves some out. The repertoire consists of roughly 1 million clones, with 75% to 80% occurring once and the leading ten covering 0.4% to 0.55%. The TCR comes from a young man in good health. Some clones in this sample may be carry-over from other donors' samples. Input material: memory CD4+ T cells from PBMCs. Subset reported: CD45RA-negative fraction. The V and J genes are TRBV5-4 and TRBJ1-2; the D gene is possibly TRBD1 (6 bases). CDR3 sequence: CASSWAGASLSSYGYTF. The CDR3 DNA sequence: TGTGCCAGCAGCTGGGCAGGGGCGTCACTAAGTTCGTATGGCTACACCTTC.